These T cell receptor beta chains were read from a single sample in a study of PD-1 blockade in classical Hodgkin lymphoma. Generated by immunoSEQ multiplex PCR, the TCRdb table keeps only in-frame clones and is missing some. This sample has some 27,000 clones, with 80% found just once. Sequences were derived from peripheral blood mononuclear cells (PBMCs), sampled before the fourth cycle of nivolumab. Receptor source: a human donor with classical Hodgkin lymphoma. Each CDR3 is given with its conserved first and last residue. D genes are given only for firm matches. Not every row has a clone size; where given, it reads once, few, many or a size class.

TGCGCCAGCAGCCCGAGGACTAGCGGCTCCTACGAGCAGTACTTC	CASSPRTSGSYEQYF	TRBD2	TRBV5-1	TRBJ2-7	15	.
TGTGCCAGCAGCTTGGCCAAAGGCAGTACCTTGGGAGAGACCCAGTACTTC	CASSLAKGSTLGETQYF	.	TRBV5-8	TRBJ2-5	17	.
TGTGCCTGGAGGACAGGGGACACCGGGGAGCTGTTTTTT	CAWRTGDTGELFF	TRBD1	TRBV30	TRBJ2-2	13	medium-sized
TGTGCCAGCAGCACGACTAGCGTGGGTGAGCAGTTCTTC	CASSTTSVGEQFF	TRBD2	TRBV7-2	TRBJ2-1	13	.
TGCGCCAGCAGCGCCGATACCGCAGGGGGCGTTTTAGATACGCAGTATTTT	CASSADTAGGVLDTQYF	TRBD1	TRBV5-1	TRBJ2-3	17	.
TGTGCCAGCAGGAGTGGCGTCCACTATGGCTACACCTTC	CASRSGVHYGYTF	.	TRBV6-5	TRBJ1-2	13	.
TGTGCCAGTAGCGCCGGGACAGGGGGAGAGACCCAGTACTTC	CASSAGTGGETQYF	TRBD1	TRBV19	TRBJ2-5	14	.
TGCGCCAGCAGCTTGGCCGGGGGAGGGGGCACAGATACGCAGTATTTT	CASSLAGGGGTDTQYF	TRBD2	TRBV5-1	TRBJ2-3	16	.
TGTGCCAGCAGCTTAGGGCTATCCCCTCTTGGGCAGTTCTTC	CASSLGLSPLGQFF	.	TRBV7-8	TRBJ2-1	14	.
TGTGCCAGCAGCTTCAGCGGAGCTAGCACAGATACGCAGTATTTT	CASSFSGASTDTQYF	.	TRBV5-4	TRBJ2-3	15	.
TGTGCCAGCAGCTCGGTACTCCGGGACGGGAATGAAAAACTGTTTTTT	CASSSVLRDGNEKLFF	.	TRBV7-9	TRBJ1-4	16	few
TGTGCCAGCAGCCCGAGAGCCTCCAGCTCCTACAATGAGCAGTTCTTC	CASSPRASSSYNEQFF	.	TRBV9	TRBJ2-1	16	.
TGTGCCAGCAGCCCCAAGACTGAAGCTTTCTTT	CASSPKTEAFF	.	TRBV7-9	TRBJ1-1	11	.
TGTGCCAGCAGCCGAATGGGACTAGACGGAAACACCATATATTTT	CASSRMGLDGNTIYF	.	TRBV11-2	TRBJ1-3	15	medium-sized
TGTGCCTGGAGTGCCGGCAGGGTTAAGGGAAACACCATATATTTT	CAWSAGRVKGNTIYF	.	TRBV30	TRBJ1-3	15	once
TGTGCCACCAGCAAGTTCGGTAATGAGCAGTTCTTC	CATSKFGNEQFF	.	TRBV15	TRBJ2-1	12	.
TGTGCCAGCAGCCAAACTAGTTCTGGGGCCAACGTCCTGACTTTC	CASSQTSSGANVLTF	.	TRBV25-1	TRBJ2-6	15	.
TGTGCCAGCAGCCCGCGGACAGGGTCAACCTACGAGCAGTACTTC	CASSPRTGSTYEQYF	TRBD1	TRBV7-2	TRBJ2-7	15	.
TGTGCCAGCAGCTTAGACGGACTAGCGGGATTGGGGGCAAGGGAGCAGTACTTC	CASSLDGLAGLGAREQYF	TRBD2	TRBV7-2	TRBJ2-7	18	.
TGCGCCAGCAGCCGCTCATACAGGGATTCCTACGAGCAGTACTTC	CASSRSYRDSYEQYF	.	TRBV5-1	TRBJ2-7	15	.
TGTGCCAGTAGTACTAATAACGCGAACACCGGGGAGCTGTTTTTT	CASSTNNANTGELFF	.	TRBV19	TRBJ2-2	15	.
TGTGCCAGTAGTCCAGCGGGACTGTTCTCCTACAATGAGCAGTTCTTC	CASSPAGLFSYNEQFF	TRBD2	TRBV19	TRBJ2-1	16	.
TGTGCCAGCAGCCCCCCGGCTAGCGGGAAGGATGAGCAGTTCTTC	CASSPPASGKDEQFF	TRBD2	TRBV9	TRBJ2-1	15	.
TGTGCCAGCACAAACCGGACAGGGAGCTACGAGCAGTACTTC	CASTNRTGSYEQYF	TRBD1	TRBV18	TRBJ2-7	14	once
TGTGCCAGCTCACCACCGGAGGGTGGGTCTGGGGCCAACGTCCTGACTTTC	CASSPPEGGSGANVLTF	.	TRBV18	TRBJ2-6	17	.
TGTGCCAGCAGTTCCCAAGGACTAGCGGGAGTAACTGGGGAGCTGTTTTTT	CASSSQGLAGVTGELFF	TRBD2	TRBV27	TRBJ2-2	17	.
TGTGCCAGCAGTTACTCGACAGGGGACTATGGCTACACCTTC	CASSYSTGDYGYTF	TRBD1	TRBV6-5	TRBJ1-2	14	.